The 30 T cell receptor beta chains below come from one sample, sequenced in a study of OX40 agonist ivuxolimab in advanced cancers. TCRdb's table, derived via immunoSEQ multiplex PCR, lists solely in-frame clones and lacks some. This sample has tens of thousands of clones; 75% to 90% occur once, and the top ten carry under 2%. The input for sequencing was CD4+ or CD8+ T cells sorted from blood, taken in a trial of the OX40 agonist ivuxolimab. The source of these receptors is an adult with an advanced solid tumor such as melanoma, head and neck, liver or kidney cancer.

V and J are TRBV7-9 and TRBJ1-4; D ambiguous. V dropped 11 bases and J dropped 4 bases, with 11 bases sitting between them. This CDR3 has 12 residues. The V gene's germline CDR1 is SEHNR and CDR2 FQNEAQ (reference sequence). CDR3 amino acids: CAVGGFNEKLFF. The CDR3 nucleotides read TGTGCCGTCGGAGGTTTTAATGAAAAACTGTTTTTT.

The genes are TRBV28 and TRBJ2-5, with D hard to call. Germline CDR1 and CDR2: MDHEN and SYDVKM. The germline V and J ends were trimmed by 2 bases and 6 bases, with 7 bases remaining between them. The CDR3 is 12 residues long. The CDR3 loop reads CASSLIRQTQYF. The CDR3 DNA reads TGTGCCAGCAGTTTAATAAGACAGACCCAGTACTTC. Full variable domain (rest looked up from reference TRBV28 and TRBJ2-5): DVKVTQSSRYLVKRTGEKVFLECVQDMDHENMFWYRQDPGLGLRLIYFSYDVKMKEKGDIPEGYSVSREKKERFSLILESASTNQTSMYLCASSLIRQTQYFGPGTRLLVL.

The chain uses TRBV4-1 and TRBJ2-5; 8 bases are shared with TRBD1. This CDR3 spans 15 amino acids. V was pared by 1 base and J by 5 bases, with 6 bases of the junction left unmatched. CDR1 and CDR2 from the germline V gene are MGHRA and YSYEKL. CDR3 sequence (DNA): TGCGCCAGCAGCCAAGGGACAGGGTTAGTGGAGACCCAGTACTTC. This gives the protein CASSQGTGLVETQYF.

This rearrangement joins TRBV9 to TRBJ1-2; 9 bases fit TRBD1. Germline CDR1 and CDR2: SGDLS and YYNGEE. With V trimmed by 0 bases and J by 4 bases, 7 bases remained unmatched. The CDR3 runs to 16 residues. The CDR3 reads CASSVAGQGSSYGYTF. The CDR3 DNA is TGTGCCAGCAGCGTAGCCGGACAGGGGAGTTCCTATGGCTACACCTTC.

The rearrangement uses TRBV6-5 and TRBJ2-5, with TRBD1 matching over 8 bases. Per germline, CDR1 MNHEY and CDR2 SVGAGI. The CDR3 spans 13 residues. The trim removed 4 bases at V and 9 bases at J, leaving 7 bases unmatched. DNA for the CDR3: TGTGCCAGCAGTTCGGACAGGGCAAGGTCCCAGTACTTC. Translation: CASSSDRARSQYF.

The chain joins TRBV6-1 to TRBJ2-5, with 11 bases that match TRBD2. The CDR3 has 15 residues. Germline V gene lookup returns CDR1 MNHNS and CDR2 SASEGT. After removal of 5 bases from V and 5 bases from J, the junction contained 7 bases not matched to a gene. CDR3 coding DNA: TGTGCCAGCAGTAATAGCGGGGGGGCTACTGAGACCCAGTACTTC. Translated, it gives CASSNSGGATETQYF.

This chain uses TRBV5-5 with TRBJ2-3; maybe TRBD1 (5 bases). Germline V gene lookup returns CDR1 SGHKS and CDR2 YYEKEE (reference sequence). Trimming left V 4 bases short and J 2 bases short, with 14 bases between. The CDR3 covers 15 residues. This CDR3 reads CASSTGRQFTDTQYF. In nucleotides, the CDR3 is TGTGCCAGCAGCACTGGCCGACAGTTCACAGATACGCAGTATTTT.

The chain couples TRBV28 to TRBJ1-1; a weak D match, TRBD1 (5 bases). V was cut by 6 bases and J by 0 bases, with 14 bases left in between. Germline CDR1 MDHEN, CDR2 SYDVKM. The CDR3 has 15 residues. CDR3 amino acids: CASREEGRVNTEAFF. The CDR3 coding sequence is TGTGCCAGCAGGGAAGAGGGGAGGGTGAACACTGAAGCTTTCTTT.

V is TRBV2 and J is TRBJ2-1, with 10 bases aligning to TRBD1. Germline CDR1 reads SNHLY; CDR2 reads FYNNEI. The V and J ends lost 7 bases and 10 bases, in that order; junction bases with no gene match: 13. The CDR3 spans 15 residues. The CDR3 bases are TGTGCCAGCAAATATTCGGGGACAGGGGTTTACGAGCAGTTCTTC. It codes for CASKYSGTGVYEQFF.

This clone occurred a few times. The V gene is TRBV28, the J gene TRBJ1-5; D not certain. Trimming left V 5 bases short and J 3 bases short, with 11 bases between. Germline values: CDR1 MDHEN, CDR2 SYDVKM. CDR3 length: 14 amino acids. The CDR3 DNA reads as TGTGCCAGCAGTCCCAGGACCCTCAATCAGCCCCAGCATTTT. This codes for CASSPRTLNQPQHF.

The chain employs TRBV10-2 and TRBJ2-1; 10 bases are a match to TRBD2. From germline, CDR1 is WSHSY and CDR2 SAAADI. The CDR3 extends over 14 amino acids. J gave up 6 bases and V 5 bases, and 4 bases lay outside the gene matches. CDR3 protein: CASSRAGGSNEQFF. The DNA of the CDR3 is TGCGCCAGCAGTAGAGCGGGAGGGTCCAATGAGCAGTTCTTC.

The rearrangement links TRBV4-1 to TRBJ1-2; TRBD1 matches at 8 bases. The length of the CDR3 is 14 residues. CDR1 and CDR2 (germline): MGHRA, YSYEKL. The J segment lost 8 bases and the V segment lost 0 bases, leaving 5 bases of the junction unmatched. DNA of the CDR3: TGCGCCAGCAGCCAAGAACAGGGGGTCGGCGGCTACACCTTC. As protein: CASSQEQGVGGYTF.

This clone was observed a few times. V and J are TRBV5-1 and TRBJ1-6; D unclear. The V gene lost 0 bases and the J gene lost 10 bases, with 17 bases spanning the gap. The length of the CDR3 is 16 residues. Germline V gene lookup returns CDR1 SGHRS and CDR2 YFSETQ. This chain's CDR3 is CASSLEVAPGVSPLHF. CDR3 in DNA: TGCGCCAGCAGCTTGGAGGTGGCCCCAGGAGTATCACCCCTCCACTTT.

This clone appeared once. The V and J genes are TRBV28 and TRBJ1-3; no clear D. The CDR3 totals 14 residues. V shed 1 base and J shed 3 bases, with 7 bases lying between them. From germline, CDR1 is MDHEN and CDR2 SYDVKM. The CDR3 coding sequence is TGTGCCAGCAGTTTATCCTTTCTTGGAAACACCATATATTTT. Translated, it gives CASSLSFLGNTIYF.

The chain carries TRBV29-1 and TRBJ2-7; D perhaps matches TRBD1 (6 bases). Germline CDR1 SQVTM, CDR2 ANQGSEA. The V end was cut by 7 bases, the J end by 2 bases, with 18 bases between. The CDR3 is 14 residues long. The CDR3 DNA reads as TGCAGCGCAGGGGACAAGGGGCGAGCCTACGAGCAGTACTTC. It is translated as CSAGDKGRAYEQYF.

The chain links TRBV5-4 to TRBJ2-2; TRBD2 is a possible D gene (6 bases). The length of the CDR3 is 15 residues. V gave up 6 bases and J gave up 7 bases, with 19 bases separating them. The germline gives CDR1 SGHNT, CDR2 YYREEE (reference sequence). The CDR3 bases are TGTGCCAGCACCGACTCTACCGGGGGTGGCGGGGAGCTGTTTTTT. Amino acids: CASTDSTGGGGELFF. The variable domain in full, with the rest retrieved from reference TRBV5-4 and TRBJ2-2, is ETGVTQSPTHLIKTRGQQVTLRCSSQSGHNTVSWYQQALGQGPQFIFQYYREEENGRGNFPPRFSGLQFPNYSSELNVNALELDDSALYLCASTDSTGGGGELFFGEGSRLTVL.

J is TRBJ1-5 and V is TRBV4-3; D perhaps matches TRBD1 (5 bases). The CDR3 runs 14 residues. The V gene lost 3 bases and the J gene lost 5 bases, with 11 bases spanning the gap. The germline V gene has CDR1 LGHNA and CDR2 YSLEER. CDR3 loop: CASSQRDLDQPQHF. DNA of the CDR3: TGCGCCAGCAGCCAGCGGGACCTAGATCAGCCCCAGCATTTT.

The V gene is TRBV19, the J gene TRBJ1-1, with D possibly TRBD1 on 5 matching bases. V lost 4 bases and J 8 bases, leaving 17 bases between the germline ends. In germline, CDR1 is LNHDA, CDR2 SQIVND (reference sequence). The CDR3 runs 14 residues. The CDR3 nucleotides read TGTGCCAGTAGTAACCCGCGGACACCCTCAGAAGCTTTCTTT. Translated, it gives CASSNPRTPSEAFF.

This clone was seen once. This chain uses TRBV2 with TRBJ1-4; TRBD1 matches at 7 bases. With 6 bases clipped from V and 3 bases from J, the junction kept 4 bases outside the gene matches. Germline V gene sequence: CDR1 SNHLY, CDR2 FYNNEI. The CDR3 is 14 amino acids. The CDR3 DNA sequence: TGTGCCAGCAGGACCGGGACAGCTAATGAAAAACTGTTTTTT. It encodes CASRTGTANEKLFF.

This clone turned up a few times. This chain's CDR3 is CASSLAERLADYNEQFF. The CDR3 nucleotides are TGTGCCAGCAGCTTAGCCGAGAGACTAGCGGACTACAATGAGCAGTTCTTC. This chain joins TRBV7-6 and TRBJ2-1; the match to TRBD2 covers 9 bases. Germline CDR1 and CDR2: SGHVS and FNYEAQ. J lost 3 bases, V lost 0 bases, and 6 bases had no gene match. CDR3 length equals 17 residues.

This chain links TRBV5-1 with TRBJ2-5; 8 nucleotides match TRBD1. Unmatched junction bases numbered 4, after V lost 4 bases and J lost 5 bases. Germline CDR1 SGHRS, CDR2 YFSETQ. This CDR3 has 13 amino acids. The CDR3 bases are TGCGCCAGCAGCATAAGACAGGGGGAGACCCAGTACTTC. Translated: CASSIRQGETQYF. The entire variable domain, with the rest obtained from reference TRBV5-1 and TRBJ2-5, is as follows: KAGVTQTPRYLIKTRGQQVTLSCSPISGHRSVSWYQQTPGQGLQFLFEYFSETQRNKGNFPGRFSGRQFSNSRSEMNVSTLELGDSALYLCASSIRQGETQYFGPGTRLLVL.

This chain links TRBV7-9 with TRBJ2-3, with a tentative D call TRBD2 (5 bases). The CDR3 has 17 amino acids. The ends were cut back, 3 bases at V and 2 bases at J, with 18 bases in the middle. Germline-derived CDR1 and CDR2 are SEHNR and FQNEAQ (reference sequence). The CDR3 loop is CASSFYGRGPLTDTQYF. The CDR3 DNA follows: TGTGCCAGCAGCTTTTATGGGAGAGGACCCCTCACAGATACGCAGTATTTT.

This chain joins TRBV28 and TRBJ2-7, with 11 bases identical to TRBD1. This CDR3 contains 12 residues. Germline trimming cut 11 bases from V and 7 bases from J; bases unmatched to any gene: 7. CDR1 MDHEN and CDR2 SYDVKM come from the germline V gene. The CDR3 nucleotides read TGTGCCTGCGGACAGGGGGCTAATGAGCAGTACGTC. As protein: CACGQGANEQYV.

The V and J genes are TRBV2 and TRBJ2-5; 7 bases are shared with TRBD1. This CDR3 region has 14 residues. The J segment lost 7 bases and the V segment lost 1 base, leaving 6 bases of the junction unmatched. Germline lookup yields CDR1 SNHLY and CDR2 FYNNEI. DNA of the CDR3: TGTGCCAGCAGTGAAGTTGGGAACAGGGGGACCCAGTACTTC. It specifies CASSEVGNRGTQYF.

This chain connects TRBV28 to TRBJ2-7; the D gene is possibly TRBD1 (5 bases). CDR3 length: 12 residues. V lost 10 bases, J lost 1 base, and 11 bases lay in between. Looked up from germline, CDR1 is MDHEN and CDR2 is SYDVKM. The CDR3 sequence: CATQGFSYEQYF. The CDR3 bases are TGTGCCACCCAGGGATTTTCCTACGAGCAGTACTTC.

The rearrangement uses TRBV28 and TRBJ2-7; D unclear. Germline values: CDR1 MDHEN, CDR2 SYDVKM. Deletions cut 2 bases from V and 5 bases from J, with 4 bases between. The CDR3 spans 11 residues. This chain's CDR3 is CASSLRHEQYF. In nucleotides, the CDR3 is TGTGCCAGCAGTTTAAGGCACGAGCAGTACTTC. Full variable domain (rest looked up from reference TRBV28 and TRBJ2-7): DVKVTQSSRYLVKRTGEKVFLECVQDMDHENMFWYRQDPGLGLRLIYFSYDVKMKEKGDIPEGYSVSREKKERFSLILESASTNQTSMYLCASSLRHEQYFGPGTRLTVT.

The rearrangement joins TRBV30 to TRBJ1-1, with D possibly TRBD1 on 6 matching bases. Germline V lookup: CDR1 GTSNPN, CDR2 SVGIG (reference sequence). V dropped 3 bases and J dropped 8 bases, with 16 bases sitting between them. CDR3 length: 13 amino acids. In DNA, the CDR3 is TGTGCCTGGAGGAGCGTCAGGGGATCAGAAGCTTTCTTT. It codes for CAWRSVRGSEAFF.

The J gene is TRBJ2-1, the V gene TRBV5-1; 8 nucleotides line up with TRBD2. CDR1 is SGHRS and CDR2 is YFSETQ in the germline V gene. Losses at the gene ends were 4 bases for V and 10 bases for J; bases not matched to a gene: 7. CDR3 length equals 13 residues. The CDR3 DNA follows: TGCGCCAGCAGCGGTACTAGCGGAGGGGAGCAGTTCTTC. This sequence encodes CASSGTSGGEQFF.

This chain uses TRBV6-6 with TRBJ1-5; D is unclear. V lost 8 bases and J 2 bases, leaving 13 bases between the germline ends. CDR1 and CDR2 (germline): MNHNY, SVGAGI (reference sequence). The CDR3 is 14 amino acids. CDR3 loop: CASSGRSGNQPQHF. Here the CDR3 DNA reads TGTGCCAGCTCCGGGAGGTCGGGCAATCAGCCCCAGCATTTT.

The J gene is TRBJ1-2, the V gene TRBV6-1; D possibly corresponds to TRBD1 (5 bases). Trimming shortened V by 0 bases and J by 5 bases, and 13 bases separated the two germline ends. The CDR3 contains 15 residues. Germline CDR1 reads MNHNS; CDR2 reads SASEGT. The CDR3 here is CASSEAGRGRYGYTF. DNA of the CDR3: TGTGCCAGCAGTGAAGCAGGGAGGGGCCGGTATGGCTACACCTTC.